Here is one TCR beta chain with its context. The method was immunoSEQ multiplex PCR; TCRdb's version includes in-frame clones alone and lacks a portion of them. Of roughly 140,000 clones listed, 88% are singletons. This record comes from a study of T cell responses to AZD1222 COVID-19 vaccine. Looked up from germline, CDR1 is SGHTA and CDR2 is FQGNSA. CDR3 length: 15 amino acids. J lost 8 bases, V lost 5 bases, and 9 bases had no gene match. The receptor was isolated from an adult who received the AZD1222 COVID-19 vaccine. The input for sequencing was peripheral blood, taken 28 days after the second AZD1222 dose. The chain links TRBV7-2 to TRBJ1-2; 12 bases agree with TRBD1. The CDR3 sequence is CASSPHGTGGVGYTF. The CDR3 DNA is TGTGCCAGCAGCCCCCATGGGACAGGGGGCGTGGGCTACACCTTC. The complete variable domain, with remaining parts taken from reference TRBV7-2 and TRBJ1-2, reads GAGVSQSPSNKVTEKGKDVELRCDPISGHTALYWYRQSLGQGLEFLIYFQGNSAPDKSGLPSDRFSAERTGGSVSTLTIQRTQQEDSAVYLCASSPHGTGGVGYTFGSGTRLTVV.